Sequencing of this T cell receptor beta chain was carried out in a study of blood T cell repertoires in COVID-19. About the research overall: The United States, Italy and Spain supplied acute and convalescent COVID-19 samples. T cells, B-cell-depleted T cells, or PBMCs provided the cDNA or gDNA that served as material.

Authors' data handling: Amplification from reference gene primers served as the basis for estimated nucleated cell counts. The method was immunoSEQ multiplex PCR; TCRdb's version includes in-frame clones alone and lacks a portion of them. Clone size and the V and J calls come from that table; the DNA yielded D and trimming. The sample gives roughly 200,000 clones, 65% to 90% of which show up once; approximately 13% is in the top ten. V was shortened by 6 bases and J by 6 bases, with 12 bases between the two germline ends. CDR3 size: 12 residues. Germline-derived CDR1 and CDR2 are SNHLY and FYNNEI. The chain links TRBV2 to TRBJ2-7, with D possibly matching TRBD2 (5 bases). The sample was peripheral blood. This receptor was identified in a human donor in a cohort sampled during active COVID-19. CDR3 protein: CASRQDLAEQYF. The CDR3 nucleotides are TGTGCCAGCAGGCAGGACCTAGCCGAGCAGTACTTC.